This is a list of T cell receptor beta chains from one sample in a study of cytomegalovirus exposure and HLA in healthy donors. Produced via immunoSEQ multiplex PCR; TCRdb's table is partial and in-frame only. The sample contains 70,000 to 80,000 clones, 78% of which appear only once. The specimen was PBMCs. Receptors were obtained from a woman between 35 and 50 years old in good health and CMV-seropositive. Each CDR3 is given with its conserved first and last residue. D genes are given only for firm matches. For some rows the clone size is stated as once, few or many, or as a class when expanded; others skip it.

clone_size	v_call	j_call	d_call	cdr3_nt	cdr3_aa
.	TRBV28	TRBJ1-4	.	TGTGCCAGTAGTCAACACCCAACTAATGAAAAACTGTTTTTT	CASSQHPTNEKLFF
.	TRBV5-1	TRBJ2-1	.	TGCGCCAGCAGCTGGGACAACAATGAGCAGTTCTTC	CASSWDNNEQFF
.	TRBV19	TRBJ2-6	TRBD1	TGTGCCAGTAGTATCTTCGAGACAGGGGCACTGGGGGCCAACGTCCTGACTTTC	CASSIFETGALGANVLTF
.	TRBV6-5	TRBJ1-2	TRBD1	TGTGCCAGCACCCCAGGGGGACGCGGCTACACCTTC	CASTPGGRGYTF
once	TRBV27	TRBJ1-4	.	TGTGCCAGCAGTTTATGGGGGGGCGGAGAAAAACTGTTTTTT	CASSLWGGGEKLFF
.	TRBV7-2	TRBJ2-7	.	TGTGCCAGCAGCTTAGCGGGGGGAGCCTACGAGCAGTACTTC	CASSLAGGAYEQYF
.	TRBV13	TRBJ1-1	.	TGTGCCAGCAGCTTAATCCCAGGGCTAGGGACTGAAGCTTTCTTT	CASSLIPGLGTEAFF
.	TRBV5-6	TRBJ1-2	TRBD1	TGTGCCAGCAGCTTGATCGACAGGGGGCCGATGAAGGGCTACACCTTC	CASSLIDRGPMKGYTF
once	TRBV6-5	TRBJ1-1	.	TGTGCCACGGTCCTGAACACTGAAGCTTTCTTT	CATVLNTEAFF
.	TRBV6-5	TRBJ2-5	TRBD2	TGTGCCAGCAGGGAAAGTACTAGCGGCCAAGAGACCCAGTACTTC	CASRESTSGQETQYF
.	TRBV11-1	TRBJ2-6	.	TGTGCCAGCAGCTCCCCAGGGCTCTCTGGGGCCAACGTCCTGACTTTC	CASSSPGLSGANVLTF
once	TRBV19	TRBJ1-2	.	TGTGCCAGTTCTTGGACAGCCAACTATGGCTACACCTTC	CASSWTANYGYTF
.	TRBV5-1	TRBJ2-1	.	TGCGCCAGCAGCTTGGAACGACAAGGGCAGTTCTTC	CASSLERQGQFF
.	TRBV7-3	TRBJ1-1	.	TGTGCCAGCAGCGCTGGACATAACACTGAAGCTTTCTTT	CASSAGHNTEAFF
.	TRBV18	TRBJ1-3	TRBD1	TGTGCCAGCTCACAACCGGGACAGCAGTCTGGAAACACCATATATTTT	CASSQPGQQSGNTIYF
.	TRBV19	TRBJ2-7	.	TGTGCCAGTAGTATGGAGTCGGCATCAACCTCCTACGAGCAGTACTTC	CASSMESASTSYEQYF
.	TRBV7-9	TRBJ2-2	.	TGTGCCAGCACCAGCCAGGGGAACGCCGGGGAGCTGTTTTTT	CASTSQGNAGELFF
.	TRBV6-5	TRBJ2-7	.	TGTGCCAGCAGTTACTCCGGCGGGGTCGGCTACGAGCAGTACTTC	CASSYSGGVGYEQYF
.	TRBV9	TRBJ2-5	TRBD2	TGTGCCAGCAGCCCGACGGGAGGCGCAAAAGGGGAGACCCAGTACTTC	CASSPTGGAKGETQYF
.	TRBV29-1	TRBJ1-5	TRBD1	TGCAGCGTGGGACAGTGGGGGCAGCCCCAGCATTTT	CSVGQWGQPQHF
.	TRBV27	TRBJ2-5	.	TGTGCCAGCCGACGGGGGGCAGAGACCCAGTACTTC	CASRRGAETQYF
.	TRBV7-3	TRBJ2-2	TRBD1	TGTGCCAGCAGCTTATTCGGTGACAGGGTAGTCACCGGGGAGCTGTTTTTT	CASSLFGDRVVTGELFF
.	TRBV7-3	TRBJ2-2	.	TGTGCCAGCACCCGCGGGGGCACGAACACCGGGGAGCTGTTTTTT	CASTRGGTNTGELFF
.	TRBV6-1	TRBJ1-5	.	TGTGCCAGCATTTCAACAGGGAGCCAGCCCCAGCATTTT	CASISTGSQPQHF
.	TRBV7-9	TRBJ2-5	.	TGTGCCAGCAGCCCCTCGGTCCAAGAGACCCAGTACTTC	CASSPSVQETQYF
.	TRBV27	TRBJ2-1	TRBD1	TGTGCCAGCAAGGGACAGGGCAACAATGAGCAGTTCTTC	CASKGQGNNEQFF
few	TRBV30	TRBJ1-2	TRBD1	TGTGCCTGGAGTGACCGGGACAGCTATGGCTACACCTTC	CAWSDRDSYGYTF
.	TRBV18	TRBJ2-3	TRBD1	TGTGCCAGCTCACCCCGGGACAGTGGAAGGGCAGATACGCAGTATTTT	CASSPRDSGRADTQYF
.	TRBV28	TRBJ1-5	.	TGTGCCAGCAGTTCGGATATCCAGGGAGGATATCAGCCCCAGCATTTT	CASSSDIQGGYQPQHF
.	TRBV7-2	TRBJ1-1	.	TGTGCCAGCAGCTTCAACCGCAGACACCACACTGAAGCTTTCTTT	CASSFNRRHHTEAFF
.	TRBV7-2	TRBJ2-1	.	TGTGCCAGCAGCTTAGTCCAGAGCGATGAGCAGTTCTTC	CASSLVQSDEQFF
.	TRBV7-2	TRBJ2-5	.	TGTGCCAGCAGCTCATTCTTAGCGTCAGGGACCCAGTACTTC	CASSSFLASGTQYF
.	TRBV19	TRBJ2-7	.	TGTGCCAGTAGTATGGTAGGGAGCGGCGACGCCGAGCAGTACTTC	CASSMVGSGDAEQYF
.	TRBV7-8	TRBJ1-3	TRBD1	TGTGCCAGCAGCCGTATAATGACAGGGGAGCATTCTGGAAACACCATATATTTT	CASSRIMTGEHSGNTIYF
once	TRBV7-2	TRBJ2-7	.	TGTGCCAGCAGCACACATCCCTACGAGCAGTACTTC	CASSTHPYEQYF